This TCR beta chain is drawn from a study of molecular identifiers for immune sequencing clone quantification listed by TCRdb under 2018. Regarding the study in general: For a replicate experiment, RNA from about 21,000 or 97,000 naive CD8 T cells was divided into five aliquots, of which four were sequenced. The study was a methods study using CD8 T cells to benchmark molecular-identifier clustering-based TCR repertoire sequencing (MIDCIRS) and TCR RNA copy counting. General conclusions and limits of the study: Spiked-in Jurkat TCR RNA equal to a single cell's worth was reported to be detectable even within 1,100,000 naive CD8 T cells. Clones above 20 RNA copies held over 98% of molecules in CMV-specific effector cells but under 1% in naive cells. Spiked-in Jurkat TCR RNA (10 copies' worth), which is not part of the donor repertoire, was contained in the naive libraries. Highly expanded clone sizes could be underestimated because identical TCR molecules may share a barcode. Without barcode sub-clustering, chimeric consensus sequences inflated TCR diversity; chimeras reached as high as 47%. Modeling indicated approximately 3.2 TCR RNA copies recovered per cell, compared with 7.5 to 10 by digital PCR, which implies a capture efficiency of approximately 30%.

This clonotype was observed at least ten times. The antigen it binds to is not known. Per-base qualities were not stored, and no clone one base away is much larger. The CDR3 measures 15 amino acids from cysteine to phenylalanine. Of all the DNA, just the CDR3 is kept, 45 bases in frame from base 1. V lost 0 bases and J lost 5 bases; the stretch between them is 11 bases long. According to the germline V gene, CDR1 reads LGHNA and CDR2 reads YSLEER. Libraries of naive CD8 T cells were built from approximately 20,000 to 980,000 sorted cells, with 10%, 30% or 50% of the purified RNA used. Naive CD8 T cells were FACS-sorted as CD8+CD4-CCR7+CD45RA+ on a BD FACSAria II into RLT Plus buffer. Nine to eleven TCR copies' worth of Jurkat RNA were spiked into roughly 17,000-1,100,000 naive CD8 T cell samples to test detection sensitivity. Enrichment of CD8 T cells was performed with RosetteSep CD8+ T Cell Enrichment Cocktail and Ficoll-Paque, after which ACK red cell lysis was carried out.

Receptor libraries were prepared by PCR. The reads were generated on an Illumina HiSeq 4000. Bulk TCR libraries were prepared as previously described, using TCR primers listed in Table S5. Purification of total RNA was performed with the Qiagen AllPrep DNA/RNA kit. Before any analysis, reads coming from multiple sequencing runs of the same library were combined into one pool. As for the original processing: Only reads with exact TCR constant sequence were kept, trimmed to 150 nt, and grouped by their 12-nt molecular barcodes. Reads within each barcode group were sub-clustered using a 15% Levenshtein threshold, and quality-weighted consensus sequences were constructed for each RNA molecule. Non-functional sequences were excluded, and lower-count sequences lying one edit away from another sequence were also excluded. Based on a fit of two negative binomial distributions, barcode sub-clusters having less than 20% of the maximum read count were discarded. The public sequencing data were trimmed at Q25 with fastp and processed into clonotypes with MiXCR by TCRdb, which kept only in-frame beta chains. Entries that share a CDR3 protein sequence are merged under the most common genes and DNA. TCRdb, not the authors, supplied the V and J calls. Recorded for this sample are about 510,000 distinct CDR3 sequences; about 21% of them occurred a single time. The ten most abundant clones make up approximately 0.84% of the sample.

The receptor was derived from a human donor in good health. Some libraries in this study had Jurkat cell RNA spiked in. Recombination joined TRBV4-3 with TRBJ1-5, and the D gene may be TRBD1, 5 bases matching. Material for sequencing was naive CD8+ T cells from blood, with Jurkat cell RNA spiked in. The sample's cell subset or site, from its label and the paper: FACS-sorted CD8+CD4-CCR7+CD45RA+ naive T cells. DNA sequence: TGCGCCAGCAGCCAAGATAGAGGGGTTTATCAGCCCCAGCATTTT. The translation is CASSQDRGVYQPQHF.